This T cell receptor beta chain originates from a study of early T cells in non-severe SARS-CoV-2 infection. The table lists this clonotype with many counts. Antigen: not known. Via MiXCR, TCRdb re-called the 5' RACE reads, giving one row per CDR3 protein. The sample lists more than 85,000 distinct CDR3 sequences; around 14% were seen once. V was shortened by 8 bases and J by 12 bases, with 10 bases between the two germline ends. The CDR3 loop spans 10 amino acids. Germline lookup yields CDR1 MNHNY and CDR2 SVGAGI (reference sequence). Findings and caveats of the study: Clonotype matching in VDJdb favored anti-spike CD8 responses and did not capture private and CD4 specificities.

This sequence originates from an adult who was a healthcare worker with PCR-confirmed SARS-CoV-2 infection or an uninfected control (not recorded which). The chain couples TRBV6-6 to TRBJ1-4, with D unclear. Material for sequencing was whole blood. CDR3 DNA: TGTGCCAGCTGGAAGAGCGAACTGTTTTTT. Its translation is CASWKSELFF.